What follows describes a single T cell receptor beta chain. Clones were read by immunoSEQ multiplex PCR, and TCRdb kept only the in-frame ones, dropping some. The sample comprises tens of thousands of clones, roughly 80% of which are singletons, and roughly two fifths rests with the top ten. These data are taken from a study of blood T cell repertoires in COVID-19. CDR1 KGHDR and CDR2 SFDVKD come from the germline V gene. The CDR3 runs 15 residues. V lost 2 bases and J lost 1, with 7 bases in between. The sequencing input was peripheral blood. The sequence was collected from an elderly man with acute or convalescent COVID-19. The chain uses TRBV24-1 and TRBJ2-2, with D perhaps TRBD1 (6 bases). As DNA, the CDR3 is TGTGCCACCAGTGATTCACAGGGGAACACCGGGGAGCTGTTTTTT. Protein sequence: CATSDSQGNTGELFF.